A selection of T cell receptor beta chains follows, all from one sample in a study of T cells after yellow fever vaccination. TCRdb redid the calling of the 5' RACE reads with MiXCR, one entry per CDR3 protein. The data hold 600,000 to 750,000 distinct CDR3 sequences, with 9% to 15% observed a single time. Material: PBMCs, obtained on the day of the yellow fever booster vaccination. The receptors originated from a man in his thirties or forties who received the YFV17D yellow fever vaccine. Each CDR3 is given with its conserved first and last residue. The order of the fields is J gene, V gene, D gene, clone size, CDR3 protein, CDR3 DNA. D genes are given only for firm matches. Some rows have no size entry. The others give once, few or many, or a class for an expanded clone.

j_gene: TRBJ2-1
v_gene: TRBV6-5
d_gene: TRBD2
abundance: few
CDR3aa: CASSYRLADDNEQFF
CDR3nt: TGTGCCAGCAGTTACAGACTAGCAGACGACAATGAGCAGTTCTTC

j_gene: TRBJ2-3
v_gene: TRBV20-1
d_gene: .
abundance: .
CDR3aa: CSAGGLTNTDTQYF
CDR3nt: TGCAGTGCCGGGGGTCTGACGAACACAGATACGCAGTATTTT

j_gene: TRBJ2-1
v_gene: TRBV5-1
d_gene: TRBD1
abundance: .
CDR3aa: CASQGVYNEQFF
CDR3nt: TGCGCCAGCCAGGGGGTCTACAATGAGCAGTTCTTC

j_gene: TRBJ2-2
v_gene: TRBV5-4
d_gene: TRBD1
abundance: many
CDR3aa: CASSSGQSTGELFF
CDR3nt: TGTGCCAGCAGCTCGGGACAGTCCACCGGGGAGCTGTTTTTT

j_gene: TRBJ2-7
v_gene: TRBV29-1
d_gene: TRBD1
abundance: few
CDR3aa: CSVEVDRGPHEQYF
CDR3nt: TGCAGCGTTGAAGTCGACAGGGGGCCCCACGAGCAGTACTTC

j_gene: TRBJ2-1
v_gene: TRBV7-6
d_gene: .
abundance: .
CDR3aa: CASSLVAANNEQFF
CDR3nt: TGTGCCAGCAGCTTGGTAGCGGCTAACAATGAGCAGTTCTTC

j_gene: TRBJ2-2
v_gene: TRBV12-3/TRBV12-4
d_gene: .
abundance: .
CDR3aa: CASSPTIQELFF
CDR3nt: TGTGCCAGCAGTCCTACAATTCAGGAGCTGTTTTTT

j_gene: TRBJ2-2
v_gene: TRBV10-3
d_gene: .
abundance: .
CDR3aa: CAITRDPGELFF
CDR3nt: TGTGCCATCACCCGAGACCCCGGGGAGCTGTTTTTT

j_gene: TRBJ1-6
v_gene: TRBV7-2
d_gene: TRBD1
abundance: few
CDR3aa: CASSWGQAARGSPLHF
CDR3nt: TGTGCCAGCAGCTGGGGACAGGCCGCCCGAGGTTCACCCCTCCACTTT

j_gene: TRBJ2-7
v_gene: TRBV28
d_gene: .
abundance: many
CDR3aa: CASRISYEQYF
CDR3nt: TGTGCCAGTCGAATTTCCTACGAGCAGTACTTC

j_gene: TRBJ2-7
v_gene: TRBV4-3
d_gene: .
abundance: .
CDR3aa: CASSQDPQDEQYF
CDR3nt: TGCGCCAGCAGCCAAGATCCACAGGACGAGCAGTACTTC

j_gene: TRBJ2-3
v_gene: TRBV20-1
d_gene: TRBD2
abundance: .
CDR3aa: CSAVHSGSSTDTQYF
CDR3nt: TGCAGTGCGGTACATAGCGGGTCTAGCACAGATACGCAGTATTTT

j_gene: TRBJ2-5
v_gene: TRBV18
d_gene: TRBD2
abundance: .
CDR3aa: CASSPQGLAGGKETQYF
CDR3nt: TGTGCCAGCTCACCGCAGGGACTAGCGGGAGGAAAAGAGACCCAGTACTTC

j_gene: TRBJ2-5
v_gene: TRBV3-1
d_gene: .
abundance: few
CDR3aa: CASSKLAGSQETQYF
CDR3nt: TGTGCCAGCAGCAAATTGGCCGGGAGCCAAGAGACCCAGTACTTC

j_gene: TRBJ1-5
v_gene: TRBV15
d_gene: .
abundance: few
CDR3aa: CATSLDRNSNQPQHF
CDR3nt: TGTGCCACCAGCCTCGACAGAAATAGCAATCAGCCCCAGCATTTT

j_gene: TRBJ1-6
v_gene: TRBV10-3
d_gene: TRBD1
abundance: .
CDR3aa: CAISESGQGRSPLHF
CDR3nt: TGTGCCATCAGTGAGTCGGGACAGGGGAGGTCACCCCTCCACTTT

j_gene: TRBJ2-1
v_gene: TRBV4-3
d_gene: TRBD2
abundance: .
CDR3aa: CASSHELAGTYNEQFF
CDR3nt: TGCGCCAGCAGCCATGAACTAGCGGGTACCTACAATGAGCAGTTCTTC

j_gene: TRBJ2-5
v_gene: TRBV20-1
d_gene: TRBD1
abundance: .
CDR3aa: CSASGQGAETQYF
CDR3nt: TGCAGTGCTAGCGGACAGGGGGCAGAGACCCAGTACTTC

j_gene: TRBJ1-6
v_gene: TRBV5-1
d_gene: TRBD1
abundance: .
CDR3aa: CASSKGQGVNSPLHF
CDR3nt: TGCGCCAGCAGCAAGGGACAGGGGGTAAATTCACCCCTCCACTTT

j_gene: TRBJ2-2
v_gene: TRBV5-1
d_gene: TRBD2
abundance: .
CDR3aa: CASSFSTSEIGELFF
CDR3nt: TGCGCCAGCAGCTTCAGTACTAGCGAAATCGGGGAGCTGTTTTTT

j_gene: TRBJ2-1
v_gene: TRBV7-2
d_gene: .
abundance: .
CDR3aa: CASSLTRVSGSYNEQFF
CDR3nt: TGTGCCAGCAGCCTCACCCGGGTTAGCGGTTCCTACAATGAGCAGTTCTTC

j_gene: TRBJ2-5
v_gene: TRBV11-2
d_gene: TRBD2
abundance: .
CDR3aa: CASSLESAGGAETQYF
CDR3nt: TGTGCCAGCAGCTTAGAAAGCGCGGGAGGGGCAGAGACCCAGTACTTC

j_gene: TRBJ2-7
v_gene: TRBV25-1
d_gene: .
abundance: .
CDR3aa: CASSELWDYEQYF
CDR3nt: TGTGCCAGCAGTGAATTGTGGGACTACGAGCAGTACTTC

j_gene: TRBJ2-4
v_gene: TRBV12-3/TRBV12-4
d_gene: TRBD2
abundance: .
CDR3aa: CASSRTSVNIQYF
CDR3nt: TGTGCCAGCAGTCGGACTAGTGTAAACATTCAGTACTTC

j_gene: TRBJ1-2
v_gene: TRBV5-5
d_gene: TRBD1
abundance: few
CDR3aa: CASSSYRGDYGYTF
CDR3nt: TGTGCCAGCAGCTCTTACAGGGGGGACTATGGCTACACCTTC

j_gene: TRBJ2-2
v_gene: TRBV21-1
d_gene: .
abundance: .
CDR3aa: CASSKMREVGTGELFF
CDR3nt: TGTGCCAGCAGCAAGATGAGGGAGGTAGGGACCGGGGAGCTGTTTTTT

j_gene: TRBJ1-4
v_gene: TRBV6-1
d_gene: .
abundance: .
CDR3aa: CASTPESRADEKLFF
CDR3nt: TGTGCCAGCACCCCAGAATCGAGGGCGGATGAAAAACTGTTTTTT

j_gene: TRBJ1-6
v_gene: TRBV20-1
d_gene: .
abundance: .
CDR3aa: CSARTVVRTVNSPLHF
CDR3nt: TGCAGTGCTAGGACAGTTGTCCGGACAGTTAATTCACCCCTCCACTTT

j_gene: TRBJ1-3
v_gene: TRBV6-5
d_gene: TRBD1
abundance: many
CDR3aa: CASKTGNTIYF
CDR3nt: TGTGCCAGCAAGACAGGGAACACCATATATTTT

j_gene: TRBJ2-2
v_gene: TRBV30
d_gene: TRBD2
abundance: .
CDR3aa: CAWSVQLAGVGELFF
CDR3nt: TGTGCCTGGAGTGTACAACTAGCGGGTGTCGGGGAGCTGTTTTTT

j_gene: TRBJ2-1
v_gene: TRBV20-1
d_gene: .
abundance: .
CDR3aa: CSAERTGIRGEQFF
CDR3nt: TGCAGTGCTGAAAGAACGGGAATCCGGGGTGAGCAGTTCTTC

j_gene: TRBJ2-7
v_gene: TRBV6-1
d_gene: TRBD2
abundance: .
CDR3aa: CASRLLAGGSRGTYEQYF
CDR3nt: TGTGCCAGCAGGCTGCTAGCGGGAGGTTCGCGGGGGACATACGAGCAGTACTTC

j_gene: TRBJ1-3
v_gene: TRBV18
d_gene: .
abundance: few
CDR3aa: CASSPEGARNTIYF
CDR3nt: TGTGCCAGCTCACCTGAGGGAGCGAGAAACACCATATATTTT

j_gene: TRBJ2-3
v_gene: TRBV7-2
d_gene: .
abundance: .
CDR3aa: CASSLVTGSTDTQYF
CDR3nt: TGTGCCAGCAGCTTAGTAACAGGCTCCACAGATACGCAGTATTTT

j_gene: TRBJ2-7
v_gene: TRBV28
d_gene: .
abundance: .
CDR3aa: CASWASRGEQYF
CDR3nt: TGTGCCAGTTGGGCGTCCCGGGGCGAGCAGTACTTC

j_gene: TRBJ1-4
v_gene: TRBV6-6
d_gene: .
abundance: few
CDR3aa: CASSYSGEKLFF
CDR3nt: TGTGCCAGCAGTTACTCGGGAGAAAAACTGTTTTTT

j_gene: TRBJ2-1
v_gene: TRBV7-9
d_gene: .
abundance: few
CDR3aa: CASRSTTYNEQFF
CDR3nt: TGTGCCAGCAGGAGTACTACCTACAATGAGCAGTTCTTC

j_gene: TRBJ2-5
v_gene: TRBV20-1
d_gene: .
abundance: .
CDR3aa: CSARGIQGVETQYF
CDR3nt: TGCAGTGCTAGGGGGATCCAGGGTGTAGAGACCCAGTACTTC

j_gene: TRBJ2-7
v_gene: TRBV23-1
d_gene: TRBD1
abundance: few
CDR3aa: CASSHPAGTGNGVEQYF
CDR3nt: TGCGCCAGCAGTCACCCCGCGGGGACAGGGAACGGAGTCGAGCAGTACTTC

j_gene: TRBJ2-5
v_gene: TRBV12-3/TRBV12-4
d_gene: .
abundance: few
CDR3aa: CASTSRETQYF
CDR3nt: TGTGCCAGCACCTCTCGGGAGACCCAGTACTTC

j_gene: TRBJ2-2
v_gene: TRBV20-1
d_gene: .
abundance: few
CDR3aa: CSARGTAGAGELFF
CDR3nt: TGCAGTGCTAGAGGGACAGCAGGGGCCGGGGAGCTGTTTTTT

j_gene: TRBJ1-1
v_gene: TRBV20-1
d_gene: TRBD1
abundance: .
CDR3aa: CSARASGAGGDTEAFF
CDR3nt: TGCAGTGCTAGAGCCTCCGGGGCAGGGGGCGACACTGAAGCTTTCTTT

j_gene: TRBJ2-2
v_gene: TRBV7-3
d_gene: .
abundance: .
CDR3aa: CASSFKERTGELFF
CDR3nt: TGTGCCAGCAGCTTCAAGGAGCGCACCGGGGAGCTGTTTTTT

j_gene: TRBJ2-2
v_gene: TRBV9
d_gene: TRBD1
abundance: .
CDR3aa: CASSYRGGQGDTGELFF
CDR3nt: TGTGCCAGCAGCTACAGAGGGGGACAGGGAGACACCGGGGAGCTGTTTTTT

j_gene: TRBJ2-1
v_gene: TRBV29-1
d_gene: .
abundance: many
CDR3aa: CSVDKGFEQFF
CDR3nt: TGCAGCGTTGATAAGGGCTTCGAGCAGTTCTTC